These 5 T cell receptor beta chains came from one sample sequenced in a study of CD8+ T cells in alopecia areata. The sorting of pooled cutaneous lymph node cells relied on CD4, CD8alpha, NKG2D, NKG2ACE and other markers. cDNA reverse transcribed from extracted RNA served as the sequencing template. Assay: immunoSEQ multiplex PCR; the TCRdb copy retains only in-frame clones and omits some. The sample contains approximately 300,000 clones, none of them singletons. The specimen sequenced was CD4+ T cells sorted from a lymph node. The source is a C3H/HeJ mouse with alopecia areata. Mouse strain MHC haplotype: H2-k.

This clone was counted a few times. Genes and germline are mouse. The same CDR3 is also encoded by other DNA sequences in this sample. The chain's CDR3 is CASSRDRASAETLYF. The covered CDR3 bases are TGTGCCAGCAGCCGGGACAGGGCTAGTGCAGAA. V and J are TRBV13-3 and TRBJ2-3; 9 nucleotides agree with TRBD1. Read coverage stops 4 residues before the CDR3 terminus; the germline J gene supplies the remainder. Germline lookup yields CDR1 NNHDY and CDR2 SYVADS. The CDR3 spans 15 residues. The V and J ends lost 5 bases and 0 bases, in that order; junction bases with no gene match: 4.

This clone was detected only a few times. The gene symbols are mouse symbols. Read sequence stops 4 residues before the CDR3 end, and the germline J gene provides the missing end. At the DNA level, this CDR3 is encoded by other sequences in the same sample as well. This sequence joins TRBV13-1 and TRBJ1-2; 9 bases align to TRBD1. The germline gives CDR1 NSHNY, CDR2 SYGAGN. The CDR3 covers 15 residues. V lost 2 bases, J lost 3 bases, and 5 bases stayed unmatched. The CDR3 sequence is CASSEGQGRDSDYTF. The part of the CDR3 DNA that was read is TGTGCCAGCAGTGAGGGACAGGGAAGGGACTCC.

Remarks on this clone: Mouse names are used for the genes. The CDR3 protein is CAWSPGGSGQLYF. The sequenced part of the CDR3 DNA is TGTGCCTGGAGTCCTGGGGGGTCCGGG. The rearrangement links TRBV31 to TRBJ2-2; TRBD2 matches 8 bases. The CDR3 extends 4 residues past the end of the read, so its final part is completed from the germline J gene. V dropped 1 base and J dropped 6; count of bases not matched to a gene: 1. Germline CDR1 is GKSSPN and CDR2 is SITVG. This CDR3 has 13 residues. Looking up the rest from reference TRBV31 and TRBJ2-2 gives the full variable domain: AQTIHQWPVAEIKAVGSPLSLGCTIKGKSSPNLYWYWQATGGTLQQLFYSITVGQVESVVQLNLSASRPKDDQFILSTEKLLLSHSGFYLCAWSPGGSGQLYFGEGSKLTVL.

Concerning this clone itself: The germline and genes are mouse ones. Read data end 4 residues before the CDR3 end; the end is taken from the germline J gene. The chain is built from TRBV13-1 and TRBJ1-2, with a weak D call TRBD1 (5 bases). Germline V gene lookup returns CDR1 NSHNY and CDR2 SYGAGN. V dropped 4 bases and J dropped 0 bases, with 13 bases sitting between them. This CDR3 is built from 15 residues. Here the CDR3 reads CASSPRQFANSDYTF. The CDR3 DNA, read in part, is TGTGCCAGCAGTCCTCGACAGTTTGCAAACTCC.

Note on this clone: The genes and germline here are from mouse. The CDR3 end lies 4 residues beyond the end of the read and is filled in from the germline J gene. The chain has TRBV31 and TRBJ2-3; TRBD2 is a possible D gene (6 bases). CDR3 size: 15 residues. Germline V lookup: CDR1 GKSSPN, CDR2 SITVG. Deletions cut 0 bases from V and 0 bases from J, with 10 bases between. The sequenced CDR3 bases are TGTGCCTGGAGTCTGGTGGGGGAGAGTGCAGAA. As protein: CAWSLVGESAE. The complete CDR3 reads CAWSLVGESAETLYF.